A single sample gave rise to the 26 T cell receptor beta chains below, sequenced in a study of identical twins. TCRdb re-analysed the 5' RACE reads in MiXCR, keeping a single row per CDR3 protein. The sample includes under 300,000 distinct CDR3 sequences, roughly 13% seen only once; the top ten take approximately 10%. Sequencing input: memory (CD45RO+) T cells sorted from blood. These receptors all stem from a young woman in good health.

This clonotype showed up just a few times. This rearrangement joins TRBV7-8 to TRBJ2-1, with TRBD1 as a possible D gene (6 bases). Trimming removed 2 bases from V and 7 bases from J, with 21 bases in between. The germline CDR1 and CDR2 sequences are SGHVS and FQNEAQ. This CDR3 has 17 amino acids. The CDR3 region is CASSLPRPQGSNNEQFF. Written as DNA, the CDR3 is TGTGCCAGCAGCTTACCTCGCCCACAGGGTTCGAATAATGAGCAGTTCTTC.

To note about this clonotype: A read error is possible here, since a much larger clone lies one base away. Because the CDR3 is missing its conserved closing phenylalanine or tryptophan, this is likely a read error. The CDR3 here is CASSLKGGRNNEQFI. The CDR3 DNA reads as TGTGCCAGCAGTTTAAAGGGAGGGAGGAACAATGAGCAGTTCATC. This chain uses TRBV12-3 or TRBV12-4 with TRBJ2-1; 7 bases are a match to TRBD2. V dropped 2 bases and J dropped 5; count of bases not matched to a gene: 6. CDR3 length: 15 amino acids.

The chain links TRBV6-2 or TRBV6-3 to TRBJ2-3; the match to TRBD2 covers 7 bases. This CDR3 has 14 amino acids. The V and J ends lost 5 bases and 3 bases, in that order; junction bases with no gene match: 5. Germline CDR1 reads MNHEY; CDR2 reads SVGEGT. The CDR3 sequence is CASSPRGRTDTQYF. DNA of the CDR3: TGTGCCAGCAGTCCCCGCGGGAGAACAGATACGCAGTATTTT.

The chain couples TRBV2 to TRBJ2-2, with 9 nucleotides matching TRBD2. The CDR3 runs to 15 residues. V was pared by 6 bases and J by 4 bases, with 6 bases of the junction left unmatched. Germline V gene sequence: CDR1 SNHLY, CDR2 FYNNEI. In DNA form, the CDR3 reads TGTGCCAGCAGGGGGACTAGCTGGGTCACCGGGGAGCTGTTTTTT. As protein: CASRGTSWVTGELFF.

At least ten counts were recorded for this clonotype. The V gene is TRBV12-3 or TRBV12-4, the J gene TRBJ1-4; unclear D gene. This CDR3 has 14 amino acids. Trimming took off 2 bases at V and 4 bases at J, with 8 bases between the two ends. As DNA, the CDR3 is TGTGCCAGCAGTTTACGGCTATATAATGAAAAACTGTTTTTT. It translates to CASSLRLYNEKLFF.

This clonotype was counted between two and nine times. The V and J genes are TRBV7-9 and TRBJ1-1, with TRBD1 identical over 9 bases. Per the germline V gene, CDR1 is SEHNR and CDR2 is FQNEAQ (reference sequence). The V and J ends lost 2 bases and 5 bases, in that order; junction bases with no gene match: 3. The CDR3 runs to 14 residues. The CDR3 nucleotides read TGTGCCAGCAGCTTAACAGGGGGCATAACTGAAGCTTTCTTT. This gives the protein CASSLTGGITEAFF. Full variable domain (missing parts from reference TRBV7-9 and TRBJ1-1): DTGVSQNPRHKITKRGQNVTFRCDPISEHNRLYWYRQTLGQGPEFLTYFQNEAQLEKSRLLSDRFSAERPKGSFSTLEIQRTEQGDSAMYLCASSLTGGITEAFFGQGTRLTVV.

The chain couples TRBV5-6 to TRBJ1-4, with D possibly being TRBD1 (5 bases). Germline CDR1 and CDR2: SGHDT and YYEEEE. The CDR3 loop spans 14 amino acids. V dropped 2 bases and J dropped 8 bases, with 13 bases sitting between them. The CDR3 coding sequence is TGTGCCAGCAGCTTACCAGGGATGGGAGAAAAACTGTTTTTT. As protein: CASSLPGMGEKLFF.

This clonotype was seen ten or more times. This chain joins TRBV7-8 and TRBJ2-5; D gene ambiguous. The V gene's germline CDR1 is SGHVS and CDR2 FQNEAQ. The CDR3 runs 13 residues. V was clipped by 3 bases and J by 5 bases, with 10 bases between them. The CDR3: CASSFGRTETQYF. In DNA, the CDR3 is TGTGCCAGCAGCTTTGGCAGAACGGAGACCCAGTACTTC.

This clonotype was recorded a few times. This chain connects TRBV14 to TRBJ2-5; the D gene is possibly TRBD1 (5 bases). The CDR3 sequence is 15 residues long. Germline V lookup: CDR1 SGHDN, CDR2 FVKESK. V dropped 3 bases and J dropped 4 bases, with 15 bases sitting between them. CDR3 protein: CASSQNRGRVETQYF. The CDR3 coding sequence is TGTGCCAGCAGCCAGAATCGCGGCAGGGTAGAGACCCAGTACTTC.

V usage is TRBV20-1 and J usage is TRBJ2-7; the D gene is possibly TRBD2 (6 bases). The CDR3 length is 12 residues. Germline values: CDR1 DFQATT, CDR2 SNEGSKA (reference sequence). Trimming pared 5 bases from V and 3 bases from J, leaving 11 bases between. Here the CDR3 reads CSAGDSNYEQYF. In DNA form, the CDR3 reads TGCAGTGCTGGGGACTCCAACTACGAGCAGTACTTC.

This clonotype has only a few counts. The chain links TRBV2 to TRBJ2-6, with 7 bases fitting TRBD1. This CDR3 has 17 amino acids. CDR1 is SNHLY, CDR2 FYNNEI, per germline. The junction had 7 bases not matched to a gene; V was cut back by 5 bases and J by 0 bases. CDR3 in DNA: TGTGCCAGCAGTCGACAGGGACCTAGCTCTGGGGCCAACGTCCTGACTTTC. It is translated as CASSRQGPSSGANVLTF.

The chain carries TRBV20-1 and TRBJ2-7; D call uncertain. Looked up from germline, CDR1 is DFQATT and CDR2 is SNEGSKA (reference sequence). V lost 4 bases, J lost 4 bases, and 11 bases lay in between. The CDR3 loop spans 12 amino acids. The CDR3 reads CSAIRLAYEQYF. The CDR3 DNA is TGCAGTGCTATCCGGCTGGCGTACGAGCAGTACTTC.

This chain connects TRBV20-1 to TRBJ2-7; D unresolved. The V gene's germline CDR1 is DFQATT and CDR2 SNEGSKA (reference sequence). V was trimmed by 1 base and J by 7 bases, leaving 8 bases between them. The CDR3 sequence is 11 residues long. The CDR3 DNA reads TGCAGTGCTAGAGGCCATTGGGAGCAGTACTTC. Amino acids: CSARGHWEQYF.

The J gene is TRBJ1-5, the V gene TRBV5-1; D call uncertain. The CDR3 consists of 15 residues. Trimming left V 0 bases short and J 2 bases short, with 9 bases between. Looked up from germline, CDR1 is SGHRS and CDR2 is YFSETQ. The CDR3 DNA follows: TGCGCCAGCAGCTTGGAAGGGCTTGGCAATCAGCCCCAGCATTTT. Translation: CASSLEGLGNQPQHF.

This clonotype was observed a few times. The chain combines TRBV7-2 with TRBJ1-5, with 7 positions matching TRBD1. Germline V gene lookup returns CDR1 SGHTA and CDR2 FQGNSA. The length of the CDR3 is 15 residues. Unmatched junction bases numbered 4, after V lost 5 bases and J lost 0 bases. The CDR3, as DNA: TGTGCCAGCAGCCTACAGGGGTATAGCAATCAGCCCCAGCATTTT. Amino acid sequence: CASSLQGYSNQPQHF.

The V and J genes are TRBV25-1 and TRBJ2-1; D is uncertain. CDR1 and CDR2 (germline): MGHDK, SYGVNS. CDR3 size: 14 residues. Trimming took 0 bases from V and 9 from J, leaving 12 bases between them. The CDR3 region has the DNA TGTGCCAGCAGTGAATATGGTGCCCGGTTTGAGCAGTTCTTC. This codes for CASSEYGARFEQFF.

This clonotype was recorded at least ten times. The chain carries TRBV20-1 and TRBJ1-3; no clear D gene. Trimming took 6 bases from V and 0 from J, leaving 12 bases between them. Germline-derived CDR1 and CDR2 are DFQATT and SNEGSKA (reference sequence). The CDR3 is 14 residues long. DNA of the CDR3: TGCAGTGCCCGGCGCGGAGTCTCTGGAAACACCATATATTTT. Translation gives CSARRGVSGNTIYF.

The chain links TRBV20-1 to TRBJ1-2; 8 positions match TRBD1. CDR1 DFQATT and CDR2 SNEGSKA come from the germline V gene (reference sequence). Trimming removed 4 bases from V and 5 bases from J; junction bases left unmatched: 9. The CDR3 consists of 14 residues. The CDR3 DNA reads as TGCAGTGCTACTCAAGGACAGGGTAGTTATGGCTACACCTTC. Its translation is CSATQGQGSYGYTF.

The J gene is TRBJ1-1, the V gene TRBV5-6; no reliable D call. This CDR3 is built from 11 residues. Germline lookup yields CDR1 SGHDT and CDR2 YYEEEE. Trimming left V 4 bases short and J 11 bases short, with 12 bases between. CDR3 sequence (DNA): TGTGCCAGCAGCCGTGCGGGGTTGGCTTTCTTT. Translating it yields CASSRAGLAFF.

This sequence joins TRBV3-1 and TRBJ1-1; perhaps TRBD1 as D (6 bases). Trimming left V 4 bases short and J 0 bases short, with 12 bases between. The germline V gene encodes CDR1 LGHDT and CDR2 YNNKEL (reference sequence). This CDR3 has 15 amino acids. In DNA, the CDR3 is TGTGCCAGCAGCCCCAACAGGGTGATGAACACTGAAGCTTTCTTT. Translating it yields CASSPNRVMNTEAFF.

Only a few counts were recorded for this clonotype. This chain joins TRBV10-2 and TRBJ2-5; D gene unclear. Germline CDR1 WSHSY, CDR2 SAAADI. V lost 6 bases and J lost 4, with 15 bases in between. The CDR3 is made up of 14 amino acids. CDR3 DNA sequence: TGCGCCAGCAGAACCACGACGGATAGAGAGACCCAGTACTTC. It specifies CASRTTTDRETQYF.

The sample holds a few counts of this clonotype. The V and J genes are TRBV5-1 and TRBJ2-7; D may be TRBD1 (5 bases). This CDR3 is built from 15 residues. Germline V gene sequence: CDR1 SGHRS, CDR2 YFSETQ. Trimming stripped 1 base from V and 5 bases from J, with 16 bases between. CDR3 DNA sequence: TGCGCCAGCAGCTTGTATCGTGGGGCTAGTAACGAGCAGTACTTC. Amino acids: CASSLYRGASNEQYF.

This clonotype was counted only a few times. The chain joins TRBV7-2 to TRBJ2-3, with no clear D. CDR1 is SGHTA and CDR2 is FQGNSA in the germline V gene. V lost 1 base and J lost 2, with 7 bases in between. This CDR3 spans 14 amino acids. CDR3 region: CASSLGVNTDTQYF. The CDR3 DNA follows: TGTGCCAGCAGCTTAGGGGTAAACACAGATACGCAGTATTTT.

There are a few counts of this clonotype. The rearrangement links TRBV3-1 to TRBJ2-1; possible D gene TRBD2, 6 bases. Looked up from germline, CDR1 is LGHDT and CDR2 is YNNKEL (reference sequence). V was cut by 1 base and J by 8 bases, with 15 bases left in between. The CDR3 sequence is 15 residues long. CDR3 amino acids: CASSQGGRSFDEQFF. The CDR3 DNA sequence: TGTGCCAGCAGCCAAGGGGGGAGGTCGTTTGATGAGCAGTTCTTC.

The rearrangement joins TRBV7-2 to TRBJ2-7, with 8 positions matching TRBD2. The junction had 10 bases not matched to a gene; V was cut back by 3 bases and J by 6 bases. CDR1 and CDR2 (germline): SGHTA, FQGNSA. The CDR3 covers 15 residues. In DNA, the CDR3 is TGTGCCAGCAGCTTCACCGGGACTAGTGCTTCCGAGCAGTACTTC. Translating gives CASSFTGTSASEQYF.

This clonotype was counted only a few times. The CDR3 loop is CSARGYSGNTIYF. The CDR3, as DNA: TGCAGTGCTCGGGGGTACTCTGGAAACACCATATATTTT. This chain connects TRBV20-1 to TRBJ1-3; D may be TRBD1 (5 bases). Trimming shortened V by 5 bases and J by 0 bases, and 8 bases separated the two germline ends. The germline V gene encodes CDR1 DFQATT and CDR2 SNEGSKA (reference sequence). This CDR3 is built from 13 residues.